This T cell receptor beta chain emerged from a study of metastatic and nonmetastatic thyroid tumors. The overall study: Thyroid patients, malignant and benign, had repertoires compared across blood and tumor or nodule tissue. Study-level findings and limits: Relative to benign nodules, malignant thyroid tumors were reportedly characterized by significantly elevated TCR beta diversity in blood and tumor.

In the authors' methods: Variation in CDR3 across clinicopathological groups served as the basis for constructing a distant-metastasis classifier in papillary thyroid cancer. Using MiXCR, TCRdb re-called clones from the PCR reads. V and J calls and clone size were set by TCRdb, not the authors. Of tens of thousands of clones in the sample, about 33% were seen once. Note on this clone: The target antigen is unknown. Other DNA sequences from this sample encode an identical CDR3 as well.

Treatment of any kind had been given to no patient before thyroid surgery. Germline assignment: CDR1 MNHEY and CDR2 SMNVEV (reference sequence). This CDR3 region has 15 residues. Trimming took 0 bases from V and 6 from J, leaving 12 bases between them. The TCR was taken from a female donor with papillary thyroid cancer or a benign thyroid nodule (not recorded which). Some clones in this sample may be carry-over from other donors' samples. Source material: tumor tissue. J is TRBJ2-1 and V is TRBV27, with D tentatively TRBD2 (5 bases). In DNA, the CDR3 is TGTGCCAGCAGTTTATCGCGCGGACTCCTCAATGAGCAGTTCTTC. It is translated as CASSLSRGLLNEQFF.